This is a list of T cell receptor beta chains from one sample in a study of T-cell reconstitution after alpha-beta-depleted transplantation in children. One entry per CDR3 protein results from TCRdb running MiXCR on the PCR reads. Of a few hundred thousand distinct CDR3 sequences listed, roughly 9% are singletons. Sequenced here: PBMCs from the stem cell graft donor, sampled from the stem cell graft. These receptors were taken from a human donor who donated a stem cell graft to a child with acute lymphoblastic leukemia. The CDR3 runs from the conserved cysteine through the conserved F or W. D genes are given only for firm matches. Expanded clones get a size class; other rows say once, few or many, or leave the size out.

clone_size d_call j_call v_call cdr3_aa cdr3_nt
. . TRBJ2-1 TRBV9 CASSVRGSGSYNEQFF TGTGCCAGCAGCGTACGTGGTAGCGGTTCCTACAATGAGCAGTTCTTC
. . TRBJ2-4 TRBV4-3 CASSQEGTFQYF TGCGCCAGCAGCCAAGAAGGGACATTTCAGTACTTC
. TRBD2 TRBJ2-7 TRBV9 CASSTNEGTSYEQYF TGTGCCAGCAGCACGAACGAGGGGACTAGCTACGAGCAGTACTTC
. . TRBJ2-7 TRBV5-1 CASIKESGDYEQYF TGCGCCAGCATCAAAGAGTCAGGGGACTACGAGCAGTACTTC
many . TRBJ1-2 TRBV6-5 CATPSGPTVNYGYTF TGTGCCACCCCTTCGGGGCCCACGGTGAACTATGGCTACACCTTC
. TRBD1 TRBJ1-3 TRBV18 CASSAGGYSGNTIYF TGTGCCAGCTCGGCAGGGGGCTACTCTGGAAACACCATATATTTT
few . TRBJ2-5 TRBV4-3 CASSQSADVGAQYF TGCGCCAGCAGCCAATCGGCGGACGTGGGGGCCCAGTACTTC
few TRBD2 TRBJ2-1 TRBV20-1 CSATLRGGPYNEQFF TGCAGTGCCACCTTGCGGGGGGGACCCTACAATGAGCAGTTCTTC
few TRBD2 TRBJ2-2 TRBV14 CASSQERGMSTGELFF TGTGCCAGCAGCCAAGAGCGGGGGATGAGCACCGGGGAGCTGTTTTTT
few . TRBJ1-1 TRBV18 CASSPFARGGTEAFF TGTGCCAGCTCACCTTTCGCGAGGGGTGGTACTGAAGCTTTCTTT
few . TRBJ1-1 TRBV19 CASSITYDSPNTEAFF TGTGCCAGTAGTATAACCTACGACAGCCCGAACACTGAAGCTTTCTTT
few . TRBJ1-2 TRBV7-9 CASSPTAFNYGYTF TGTGCCAGCAGCCCTACAGCTTTTAACTATGGCTACACCTTC
. . TRBJ2-3 TRBV21-1 CASSKEVRREPVTDTQYF TGTGCCAGCAGCAAAGAGGTGCGCCGGGAACCAGTCACAGATACGCAGTATTTT
many . TRBJ2-7 TRBV5-4 CASSSPGLPYEQYF TGTGCCAGCAGCTCCCCAGGGCTCCCCTACGAGCAGTACTTC
. TRBD1 TRBJ1-6 TRBV7-2 CASSLDRGPVSPLHF TGTGCCAGCAGCTTAGACAGGGGGCCGGTTTCACCCCTCCACTTT
. . TRBJ1-2 TRBV29-1 CTTGSYSYGYTF TGCACCACTGGCTCGTACAGTTATGGCTACACCTTC
. . TRBJ1-1 TRBV18 CASSSAGVDTEAFF TGTGCCAGCTCATCCGCTGGGGTGGACACTGAAGCTTTCTTT
. TRBD1 TRBJ2-6 TRBV20-1 CSALGQGAGANVLTF TGCAGTGCACTGGGACAGGGGGCTGGGGCCAACGTCCTGACTTTC
. . TRBJ1-2 TRBV20-1 CSAHDPGRGWGYTF TGCAGTGCCCACGACCCGGGGCGAGGGTGGGGCTACACCTTC
. TRBD2 TRBJ2-3 TRBV10-1 CASSPRLAVEDTQYF TGCGCCAGCTCGCCCAGACTAGCAGTAGAAGATACGCAGTATTTT
. . TRBJ1-2 TRBV18 CASSPGRVMTNYGYTF TGTGCCAGCTCACCAGGGCGAGTTATGACTAACTATGGCTACACCTTC
many . TRBJ2-3 TRBV7-9 CASSTRGRTDTQYF TGTGCCAGCAGCACAAGGGGGAGAACAGATACGCAGTATTTT
many . TRBJ2-3 TRBV29-1 CSALTTPQQDTQYF TGCAGCGCCCTTACGACCCCCCAGCAGGATACGCAGTATTTT
. . TRBJ1-5 TRBV28 CASSDGTVRPQHF TGTGCCAGCAGTGACGGGACTGTACGTCCCCAGCATTTT
few . TRBJ1-1 TRBV12-3/TRBV12-4 CASTPGPKLTEAFF TGTGCCAGCACCCCAGGGCCCAAACTCACTGAAGCTTTCTTT
. . TRBJ1-2 TRBV11-2 CASSPVRPNYGYTF TGTGCCAGCAGCCCCGTTCGGCCTAACTATGGCTACACCTTC
. . TRBJ1-2 TRBV5-1 CASSSRTAEGGYTF TGCGCCAGCAGCTCGCGGACAGCAGAGGGTGGCTACACCTTC
few TRBD2 TRBJ2-5 TRBV9 CASSITVAGGLQETQYF TGTGCCAGCAGCATAACTGTAGCGGGGGGTCTCCAAGAGACCCAGTACTTC
. TRBD1 TRBJ1-2 TRBV6-5 CASSYVPGTEYGYTF TGTGCCAGCAGTTACGTCCCCGGGACAGAGTATGGCTACACCTTC
few . TRBJ2-1 TRBV20-1 CSARVLGGPYNEQFF TGCAGTGCTAGAGTCCTCGGGGGGCCCTACAATGAGCAGTTCTTC
many TRBD2 TRBJ2-1 TRBV4-3 CASSQDVAGGYNEQFF TGCGCCAGCAGCCAAGATGTAGCGGGGGGATACAATGAGCAGTTCTTC
many . TRBJ1-4 TRBV20-1 CSAPNRAATNEKLFF TGCAGTGCTCCGAACAGGGCTGCAACTAATGAAAAACTGTTTTTT
many . TRBJ1-6 TRBV20-1 CSASRESYNSPLHF TGCAGTGCTAGCCGGGAATCTTATAATTCACCCCTCCACTTT
many TRBD1 TRBJ2-3 TRBV9 CASSVEGDRSTDTQYF TGTGCCAGCAGCGTAGAGGGGGACAGAAGCACAGATACGCAGTATTTT
many . TRBJ2-1 TRBV20-1 CSATLMGRREQFF TGCAGTGCTACTTTGATGGGGAGGAGGGAGCAGTTCTTC
few TRBD1 TRBJ1-2 TRBV5-1 CASSFGTGDTSTF TGCGCCAGCAGCTTCGGGACAGGGGATACCTCCACCTTC
. . TRBJ2-1 TRBV5-4 CASSGDRSSYNEQFF TGTGCCAGCAGCGGTGACCGGAGCTCCTACAATGAGCAGTTCTTC
many . TRBJ1-1 TRBV29-1 CSVYKTMNTEAFF TGCAGCGTTTATAAGACGATGAACACTGAAGCTTTCTTT
. . TRBJ1-6 TRBV20-1 CSAAMQSFSYNSPLHF TGCAGTGCAGCGATGCAGTCTTTCTCCTATAATTCACCCCTCCACTTT
many . TRBJ2-1 TRBV5-6 CASSLDDYNEQFF TGTGCCAGCAGCTTGGACGATTACAATGAGCAGTTCTTC
. . TRBJ1-2 TRBV16 CASSQSEGAGHGYTF TGTGCCAGCAGCCAATCCGAAGGGGCAGGGCATGGCTACACCTTC
few TRBD2 TRBJ2-3 TRBV27 CASSETSGGTTSTDTQYF TGTGCCAGCAGTGAAACTAGCGGGGGGACGACTAGCACAGATACGCAGTATTTT
. . TRBJ2-3 TRBV20-1 CSAPRGTDTQYF TGCAGTGCGCCACGGGGGACAGATACGCAGTATTTT